A single sample is the source of the 27 T cell receptor beta chains below, sequenced in a study of cytomegalovirus exposure and HLA in healthy donors. PCR was performed using 60 Vbeta and 13 Jbeta primers. The assay was immunoSEQ multiplex PCR, and TCRdb's table has in-frame clones only and misses some. The sample consists of approximately 170,000 clones, 80% to 85% of them appearing once. Sequencing input: PBMCs. The origin of the receptors is a man in his fifties in good health and CMV-seropositive.

The chain links TRBV5-1 to TRBJ1-1; D remains unclear. The CDR3 spans 13 residues. Germline assignment: CDR1 SGHRS and CDR2 YFSETQ. Trimming shortened V by 1 base and J by 5 bases, and 9 bases separated the two germline ends. CDR3 loop: CASSLLGSTEAFF. The CDR3 coding sequence is TGCGCCAGCAGCTTGTTAGGGAGTACTGAAGCTTTCTTT. The full variable domain, completed using reference TRBV5-1 and TRBJ1-1, is KAGVTQTPRYLIKTRGQQVTLSCSPISGHRSVSWYQQTPGQGLQFLFEYFSETQRNKGNFPGRFSGRQFSNSRSEMNVSTLELGDSALYLCASSLLGSTEAFFGQGTRLTVV.

The chain recombines TRBV4-1 with TRBJ1-2; D is undetermined. Germline V gene lookup returns CDR1 MGHRA and CDR2 YSYEKL. The CDR3 is made up of 14 amino acids. V was pared by 4 bases and J by 2 bases, with 11 bases between. CDR3 protein: CASSLEPLNYGYTF. In nucleotides, the CDR3 is TGCGCCAGCAGCCTTGAACCCCTAAACTATGGCTACACCTTC.

CDR3 loop: CASSGGNSPLHF. Here the CDR3 DNA reads TGTGCCAGCTCGGGGGGGAATTCACCCCTCCACTTT. The rearrangement uses TRBV7-9 and TRBJ1-6; a possible D gene is TRBD1 (5 bases). Germline loops: CDR1 SEHNR, CDR2 FQNEAQ (reference sequence). Trimming took 8 bases from V and 7 from J, leaving 9 bases between them. The CDR3 is 12 amino acids.

This clone has only a few counts. The rearrangement links TRBV11-1 to TRBJ1-6; D perhaps matches TRBD1 (5 bases). Germline values: CDR1 SGHAT, CDR2 FQDESV (reference sequence). CDR3 length: 15 amino acids. Trimming shortened V by 5 bases and J by 7 bases, and 15 bases separated the two germline ends. CDR3 in DNA: TGTGCCAGCAGCCTACTGAGGGAGGGGAATTCACCCCTCCACTTT. This sequence encodes CASSLLREGNSPLHF.

The chain recombines TRBV21-1 with TRBJ1-1; the table's D call TRBD1 went unverified against the DNA. TRBV21-1 is reported as a pseudogene. The CDR3 runs 14 residues. The CDR3 spells CASSYRVRRTEAFF. CDR3 nucleotides: TGTGCCAGCAGCTACAGGGTGAGGAGGACTGAAGCTTTCTTT.

The chain recombines TRBV5-1 with TRBJ2-2; D perhaps matches TRBD1 (7 bases). The CDR3 contains 13 residues. The ends were cut back, 5 bases at V and 6 bases at J, with 11 bases in the middle. CDR1 is SGHRS, CDR2 YFSETQ, per germline. Here the CDR3 DNA reads TGCGCCAGCAGAACAGGGGAGGCCGGGGAGCTGTTTTTT. This translates into CASRTGEAGELFF.

The gene calls are TRBV28 and TRBJ2-2, with D possibly being TRBD1 (6 bases). Germline CDR1 is MDHEN and CDR2 is SYDVKM. V lost 6 bases to trimming and J lost 8 bases, with 16 bases between them. This CDR3 region has 14 residues. CDR3 nucleotides: TGTGCCAGCAGCAGAGGGGGAAGTCGTGGGGAGCTGTTTTTT. It codes for CASSRGGSRGELFF.

This chain uses TRBV4-3 with TRBJ1-1; 8 nucleotides line up with TRBD1. V lost 2 bases and J lost 5; bases outside the gene matches: 7. CDR3 length: 15 residues. Germline lookup yields CDR1 LGHNA and CDR2 YSLEER. In DNA form, the CDR3 reads TGCGCCAGCAGCCAACAGGGGGCGCCGGTAACTGAAGCTTTCTTT. Encoded protein: CASSQQGAPVTEAFF.

In DNA form, the CDR3 reads TGTGCCAGCAGCTCTCAGGGGTACGAGCAGTACTTC. Encoded protein: CASSSQGYEQYF. The rearrangement joins TRBV11-2 to TRBJ2-7; a weak D match, TRBD1 (6 bases). The CDR3 sequence is 12 residues long. Trimming removed 4 bases from V and 4 bases from J, with 8 bases in between. Germline V gene lookup returns CDR1 SGHAT and CDR2 FQNNGV.

The rearrangement joins TRBV18 to TRBJ1-1; D is unclear. CDR1 is KGHSH, CDR2 LQKENI, per germline. The V gene lost 8 bases and the J gene lost 2 bases, with 15 bases spanning the gap. The CDR3 has 14 amino acids. The CDR3 region is CASTGVPSNTEAFF. The CDR3 nucleotides are TGTGCCAGCACTGGAGTACCCTCTAACACTGAAGCTTTCTTT.

The chain carries TRBV9 and TRBJ2-3; no clear D gene. Trimming removed 4 bases from V and 2 bases from J, with 14 bases in between. CDR3 length: 15 amino acids. Germline V gene data show CDR1 as SGDLS and CDR2 as YYNGEE. This CDR3 reads CASSFTDTFTDTQYF. The CDR3 DNA is TGTGCCAGCAGCTTTACCGACACCTTCACAGATACGCAGTATTTT.

This rearrangement joins TRBV2 to TRBJ2-1; 7 bases are a match to TRBD2. In germline, CDR1 is SNHLY, CDR2 FYNNEI. J lost 2 bases, V lost 6 bases, and 7 bases had no gene match. The CDR3 runs to 15 residues. CDR3 amino acids: CASSARLAPYNEQFF. The CDR3 bases are TGTGCCAGCAGCGCCCGACTAGCTCCCTACAATGAGCAGTTCTTC.

This clone was detected ten times or more. The rearrangement links TRBV27 to TRBJ2-7; 9 bases match TRBD2. Trimming cost V 6 bases and J 0 bases; bases outside gene matches: 6. This CDR3 has 15 residues. Germline V gene lookup returns CDR1 MNHEY and CDR2 SMNVEV (reference sequence). The CDR3 nucleotides read TGTGCCAGCAGCCCTAGCGGGGCCCGCTCCTACGAGCAGTACTTC. Translation gives CASSPSGARSYEQYF.

This clone was counted a single time. The chain has TRBV15 and TRBJ1-5, with 7 bases aligning to TRBD1. Germline trimming cut 2 bases from V and 4 bases from J; bases unmatched to any gene: 5. CDR1 LNHNV and CDR2 YYDKDF come from the germline V gene (reference sequence). The CDR3 is 15 amino acids. DNA of the CDR3: TGTGCCACCAGCAGATATGGACAGGAAAATCAGCCCCAGCATTTT. It yields the protein CATSRYGQENQPQHF.

The chain carries TRBV10-3 and TRBJ2-1, with 8 bases identical to TRBD2. J was trimmed by 13 bases and V by 4 bases; bases with no gene match: 9. CDR3 length: 13 amino acids. Germline CDR1 is ENHRY and CDR2 is SYGVKD. As DNA, the CDR3 is TGTGCCATCAGTGTGGTTAGCGGGGAAAGACAGTTCTTC. It specifies CAISVVSGERQFF.

The rearrangement joins TRBV28 to TRBJ2-7, with 11 positions matching TRBD1. The CDR3 consists of 15 residues. V lost 3 bases to trimming and J lost 6 bases; unmatched junction nucleotides: 7. Germline V gene lookup returns CDR1 MDHEN and CDR2 SYDVKM. CDR3 amino acids: CASSFGWGQGVEQYF. As DNA, the CDR3 is TGTGCCAGCAGTTTTGGATGGGGACAGGGGGTCGAGCAGTACTTC. The full variable domain, its missing parts supplied by reference TRBV28 and TRBJ2-7, is DVKVTQSSRYLVKRTGEKVFLECVQDMDHENMFWYRQDPGLGLRLIYFSYDVKMKEKGDIPEGYSVSREKKERFSLILESASTNQTSMYLCASSFGWGQGVEQYFGPGTRLTVT.

This clone was seen once. This chain links TRBV5-5 with TRBJ2-5; D gene ambiguous. V was pared by 2 bases and J by 7 bases, with 15 bases between. Germline V gene sequence: CDR1 SGHKS, CDR2 YYEKEE (reference sequence). There are 14 residues in the CDR3. CDR3 sequence: CASSFWWAPGTQYF. The DNA of the CDR3 is TGTGCCAGCAGCTTCTGGTGGGCGCCTGGGACCCAGTACTTC.

This chain connects TRBV2 to TRBJ2-7, with D possibly TRBD1 on 6 matching bases. Germline CDR1 is SNHLY and CDR2 is FYNNEI. Trimming cost V 5 bases and J 6 bases, with 17 bases left between them. The CDR3 consists of 14 residues. CDR3: CASSNGVGGFEQYF. CDR3 DNA: TGTGCCAGCAGTAATGGGGTAGGGGGTTTCGAGCAGTACTTC.

This clone was found once. The J gene is TRBJ2-7, the V gene TRBV27; D is possibly TRBD1 (5 bases). Trimming cost V 2 bases and J 0 bases, with 11 bases left between them. The CDR3 sequence is 15 residues long. Germline-derived CDR1 and CDR2 are MNHEY and SMNVEV (reference sequence). The chain's CDR3 is CASSLRQQSSYEQYF. CDR3 bases: TGTGCCAGCAGTTTAAGACAGCAGAGCTCCTACGAGCAGTACTTC.

This clone was seen once. The rearrangement links TRBV7-2 to TRBJ2-5; the match to TRBD2 covers 7 bases. The CDR3 has 14 amino acids. Germline loops: CDR1 SGHTA, CDR2 FQGNSA. Losses at the gene ends were 1 base for V and 4 bases for J; bases not matched to a gene: 3. This CDR3 reads CASSLDRGVETQYF. CDR3 sequence (DNA): TGTGCCAGCAGCTTAGACCGGGGGGTAGAGACCCAGTACTTC.

This clone came up a few times. Germline is not matched at one junction end, which may reflect a read error. In DNA form, the CDR3 reads TGTGCCAGCAGCTCCGGACAGGCCCCCTCTAGGGCCAACGTCCTGACTTTC. Protein product: CASSSGQAPSRANVLTF. The chain is built from TRBV7-8 and TRBJ2-6; 7 nucleotides align to TRBD1. This CDR3 contains 17 residues. The germline V gene encodes CDR1 SGHVS and CDR2 FQNEAQ.

For this clone: The junction and the germline gene differ at one end; a read error may be behind it. V is TRBV29-1 and J is TRBJ2-1, with 12 bases fitting TRBD2. The CDR3 length is 16 residues. Germline lookup yields CDR1 SQVTM and CDR2 ANQGSEA. Here the CDR3 reads CSVDSSGGAGLNGQFF. In DNA form, the CDR3 reads TGCAGCGTTGATTCTAGCGGGGGGGCGGGCTTGAATGGGCAGTTCTTC.

This clone was picked up one time. This rearrangement joins TRBV5-4 to TRBJ1-1, with D tentatively TRBD1 (5 bases). The CDR3 has 17 amino acids. CDR1 and CDR2 (germline): SGHNT, YYREEE (reference sequence). Trimming removed 4 bases from V and 3 bases from J, with 22 bases in between. The CDR3: CASSPTGGGDWHTEAFF. The CDR3, as DNA: TGTGCCAGCAGCCCAACCGGCGGAGGGGATTGGCACACTGAAGCTTTCTTT.

This clone was counted a single time. V usage is TRBV7-2 and J usage is TRBJ2-7; 10 nucleotides line up with TRBD2. V shed 5 bases and J 2 bases; nucleotides not matched to a gene: 3. CDR3 length: 14 residues. Per germline, CDR1 SGHTA and CDR2 FQGNSA. The CDR3 sequence is CASSLLAGPYEQYF. CDR3 DNA sequence: TGTGCCAGCAGCCTACTAGCGGGGCCCTACGAGCAGTACTTC.

The chain couples TRBV7-2 to TRBJ2-5; a weak D match, TRBD1 (5 bases). Germline V gene data show CDR1 as SGHTA and CDR2 as FQGNSA. V gave up 1 base and J gave up 5 bases, with 8 bases separating them. The CDR3 consists of 13 residues. The CDR3 protein is CASSLGQSETQYF. CDR3 DNA sequence: TGTGCCAGCAGCTTAGGACAGAGCGAGACCCAGTACTTC.

This clone was counted only a few times. The rearrangement links TRBV9 to TRBJ2-7; D might be TRBD1 (6 bases). This CDR3 is 13 amino acids long. Trimming shortened V by 3 bases and J by 0 bases, and 7 bases separated the two germline ends. CDR1 is SGDLS and CDR2 is YYNGEE in the germline V gene. In nucleotides, the CDR3 is TGTGCCAGCAGCGAGGGGGACTCCTACGAGCAGTACTTC. Amino acid sequence: CASSEGDSYEQYF.

The rearrangement joins TRBV7-8 to TRBJ2-7; unclear D gene. Germline CDR1 and CDR2: SGHVS and FQNEAQ. CDR3 length: 16 residues. The germline V and J ends were trimmed by 0 bases and 1 base, with 13 bases remaining between them. CDR3 amino acids: CASSLAYWRSSYEQYF. CDR3 DNA sequence: TGTGCCAGCAGCTTAGCGTATTGGAGAAGTTCCTACGAGCAGTACTTC.